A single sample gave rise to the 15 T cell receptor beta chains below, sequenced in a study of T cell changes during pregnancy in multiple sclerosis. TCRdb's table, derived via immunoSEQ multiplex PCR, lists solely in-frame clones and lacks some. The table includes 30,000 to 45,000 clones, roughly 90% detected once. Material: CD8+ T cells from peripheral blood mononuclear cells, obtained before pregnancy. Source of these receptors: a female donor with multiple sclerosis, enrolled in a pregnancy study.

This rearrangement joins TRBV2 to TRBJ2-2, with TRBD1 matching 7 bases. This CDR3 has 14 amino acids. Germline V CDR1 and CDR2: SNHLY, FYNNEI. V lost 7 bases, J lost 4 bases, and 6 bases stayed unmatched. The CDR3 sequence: CASKWTGGTGELFF. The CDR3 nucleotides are TGTGCCAGCAAATGGACAGGAGGCACCGGGGAGCTGTTTTTT.

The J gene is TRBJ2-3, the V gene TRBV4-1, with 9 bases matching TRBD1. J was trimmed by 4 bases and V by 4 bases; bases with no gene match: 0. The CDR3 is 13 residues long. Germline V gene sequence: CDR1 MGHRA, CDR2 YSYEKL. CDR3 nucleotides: TGCGCCAGCAGCCGGACAGGGGCAGATACGCAGTATTTT. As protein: CASSRTGADTQYF.

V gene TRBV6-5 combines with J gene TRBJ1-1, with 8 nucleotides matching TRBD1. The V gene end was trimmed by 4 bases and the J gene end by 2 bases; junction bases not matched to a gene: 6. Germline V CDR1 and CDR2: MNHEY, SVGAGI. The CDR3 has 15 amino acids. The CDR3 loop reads CASSLGQGHNTEAFF. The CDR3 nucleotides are TGTGCCAGCAGTTTAGGACAGGGACACAACACTGAAGCTTTCTTT.

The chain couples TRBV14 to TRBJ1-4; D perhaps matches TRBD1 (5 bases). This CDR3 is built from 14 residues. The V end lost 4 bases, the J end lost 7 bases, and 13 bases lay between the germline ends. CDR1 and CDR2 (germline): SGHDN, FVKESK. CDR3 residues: CASSPPGLGEKLFF. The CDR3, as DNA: TGTGCCAGCAGCCCTCCGGGACTCGGTGAAAAACTGTTTTTT.

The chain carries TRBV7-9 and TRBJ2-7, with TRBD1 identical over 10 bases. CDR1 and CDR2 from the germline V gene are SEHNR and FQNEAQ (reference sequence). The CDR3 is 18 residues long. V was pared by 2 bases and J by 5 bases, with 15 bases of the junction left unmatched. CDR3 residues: CASSLSESRDRGSDEQYF. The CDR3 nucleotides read TGTGCCAGCAGCTTATCGGAAAGTAGGGACAGGGGTTCGGACGAGCAGTACTTC.

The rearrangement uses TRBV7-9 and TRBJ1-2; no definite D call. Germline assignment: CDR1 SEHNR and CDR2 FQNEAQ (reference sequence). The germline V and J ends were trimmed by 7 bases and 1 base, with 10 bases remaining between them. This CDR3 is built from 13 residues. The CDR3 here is CASKGEGNYGYTF. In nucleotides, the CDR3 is TGTGCCAGCAAGGGAGAGGGTAACTATGGCTACACCTTC.

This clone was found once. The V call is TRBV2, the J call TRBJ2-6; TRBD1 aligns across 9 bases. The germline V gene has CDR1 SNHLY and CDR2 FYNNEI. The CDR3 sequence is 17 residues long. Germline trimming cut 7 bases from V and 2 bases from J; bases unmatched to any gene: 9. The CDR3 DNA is TGTGCCAGCACCCGCCGGGACAGGGCAACTGGGGCCAACGTCCTGACTTTC. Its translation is CASTRRDRATGANVLTF.

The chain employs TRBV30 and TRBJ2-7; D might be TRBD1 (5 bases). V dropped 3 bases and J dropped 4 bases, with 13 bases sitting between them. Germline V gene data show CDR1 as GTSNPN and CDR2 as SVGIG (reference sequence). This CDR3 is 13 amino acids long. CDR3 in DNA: TGTGCCTGGAGGTCTCGGAAGGGGTACGAGCAGTACTTC. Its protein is CAWRSRKGYEQYF.

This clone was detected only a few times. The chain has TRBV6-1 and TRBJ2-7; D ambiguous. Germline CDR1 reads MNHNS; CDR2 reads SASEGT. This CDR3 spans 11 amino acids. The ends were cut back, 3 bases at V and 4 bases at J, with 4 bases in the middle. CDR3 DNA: TGTGCCAGCAGTGAGGCTTACGAGCAGTACTTC. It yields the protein CASSEAYEQYF.

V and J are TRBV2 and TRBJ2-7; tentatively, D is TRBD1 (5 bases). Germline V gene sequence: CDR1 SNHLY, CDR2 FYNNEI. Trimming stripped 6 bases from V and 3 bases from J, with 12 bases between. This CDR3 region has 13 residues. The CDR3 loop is CASSSLDSYEQYF. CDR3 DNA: TGTGCCAGCAGCTCCCTCGACAGCTACGAGCAGTACTTC.

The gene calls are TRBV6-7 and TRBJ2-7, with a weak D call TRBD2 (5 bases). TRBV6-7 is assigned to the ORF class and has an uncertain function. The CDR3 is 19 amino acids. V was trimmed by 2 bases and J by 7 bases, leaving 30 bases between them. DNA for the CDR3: TGTGCCAGCAGTTACACAGAATCGGAGGAACCCCCACCGGGTGGGGAGCAGTACTTC. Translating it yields CASSYTESEEPPPGGEQYF.

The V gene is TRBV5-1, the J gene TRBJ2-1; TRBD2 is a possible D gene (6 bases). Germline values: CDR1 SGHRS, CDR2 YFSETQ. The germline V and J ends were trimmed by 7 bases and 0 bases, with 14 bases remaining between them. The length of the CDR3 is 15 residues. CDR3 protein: CASGAGTDSYNEQFF. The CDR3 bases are TGCGCCAGCGGGGCGGGGACGGACTCCTACAATGAGCAGTTCTTC.

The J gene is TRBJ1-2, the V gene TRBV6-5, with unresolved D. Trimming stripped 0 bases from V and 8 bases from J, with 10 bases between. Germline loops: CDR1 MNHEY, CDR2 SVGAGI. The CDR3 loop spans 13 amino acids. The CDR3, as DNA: TGTGCCAGCAGTTACTCGATAGCCGGGGGCTACACCTTC. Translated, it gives CASSYSIAGGYTF.

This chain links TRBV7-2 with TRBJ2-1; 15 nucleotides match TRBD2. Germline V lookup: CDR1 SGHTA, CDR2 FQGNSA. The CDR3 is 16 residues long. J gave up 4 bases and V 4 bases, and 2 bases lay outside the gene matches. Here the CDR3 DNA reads TGTGCCAGCAGCTGGACTAGCGGGAGGGTTTACAATGAGCAGTTCTTC. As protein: CASSWTSGRVYNEQFF.

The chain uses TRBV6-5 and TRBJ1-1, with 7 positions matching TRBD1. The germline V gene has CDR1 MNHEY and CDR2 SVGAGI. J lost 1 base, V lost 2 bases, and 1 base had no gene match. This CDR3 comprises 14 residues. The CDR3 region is CASSYRTGNTEAFF. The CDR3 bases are TGTGCCAGCAGTTACCGGACAGGGAACACTGAAGCTTTCTTT.